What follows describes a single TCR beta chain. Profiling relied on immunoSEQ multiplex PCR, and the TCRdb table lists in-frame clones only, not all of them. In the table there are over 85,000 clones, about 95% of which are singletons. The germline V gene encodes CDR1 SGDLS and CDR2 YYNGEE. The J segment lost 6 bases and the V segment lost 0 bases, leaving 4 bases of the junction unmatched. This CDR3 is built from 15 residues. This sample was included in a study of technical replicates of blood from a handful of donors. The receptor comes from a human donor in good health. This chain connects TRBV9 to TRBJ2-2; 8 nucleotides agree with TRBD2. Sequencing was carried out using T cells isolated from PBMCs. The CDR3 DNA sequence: TGTGCCAGCAGCGTAGCGGGAGGGCCTCCCGGGGAGCTGTTTTTT. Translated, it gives CASSVAGGPPGELFF.